The rows below give T cell receptor beta chains drawn from one sample of a study of T cell responses to AZD1222 COVID-19 vaccine. Assay: immunoSEQ multiplex PCR; the TCRdb copy retains only in-frame clones and omits some. The profile shows around 100,000 clones, approximately 91% of them singletons. The source was peripheral blood, collected on day 0 of AZD1222 vaccination. The receptor set was obtained from an adult in good health. Both conserved end residues are part of each CDR3. D genes are given only for firm matches. Part of the rows lack a size; the others show once, few, many or a class for expanded clones.

size: -; D: -; V: TRBV11-1; J: TRBJ2-3; CDR3: CASSLAADTDTQYF; DNA: TGTGCCAGCAGCTTAGCGGCCGACACAGATACGCAGTATTTT
size: -; D: TRBD1; V: TRBV11-2; J: TRBJ1-2; CDR3: CASSSGQLNYGYTF; DNA: TGTGCCAGCAGCTCGGGACAGCTAAACTATGGCTACACCTTC
size: -; D: -; V: TRBV6-1; J: TRBJ2-2; CDR3: CASSEVNTGELFF; DNA: TGTGCCAGCAGTGAAGTGAACACCGGGGAGCTGTTTTTT
size: -; D: -; V: TRBV5-1; J: TRBJ1-6; CDR3: CASSEQGPGPSPLHF; DNA: TGCGCCAGCAGCGAACAGGGCCCTGGTCCATCACCCCTCCACTTT
size: once; D: -; V: TRBV11-1; J: TRBJ1-5; CDR3: CASSLRDYQPQHF; DNA: TGTGCCAGCAGCCTCCGGGACTATCAGCCCCAGCATTTT
size: -; D: TRBD1; V: TRBV19; J: TRBJ1-5; CDR3: CASSATGGNQPQHF; DNA: TGTGCCAGTAGTGCGACAGGGGGGAATCAGCCCCAGCATTTT
size: -; D: TRBD1; V: TRBV5-5; J: TRBJ1-5; CDR3: CASSLRQGAGLGSNQPQHF; DNA: TGTGCCAGCAGCTTGAGGCAGGGGGCAGGGCTGGGAAGCAATCAGCCCCAGCATTTT
size: -; D: -; V: TRBV28; J: TRBJ2-7; CDR3: CASSQGGLYEQYF; DNA: TGTGCCAGCAGCCAGGGGGGCTTGTACGAGCAGTACTTC
size: -; D: -; V: TRBV5-1; J: TRBJ1-1; CDR3: CASSLGRGMDTEAFF; DNA: TGCGCCAGCAGCTTGGGACGGGGAATGGACACTGAAGCTTTCTTT
size: -; D: -; V: TRBV24-1; J: TRBJ2-1; CDR3: CATSDGEGWGYYEQFF; DNA: TGTGCCACCAGTGATGGGGAAGGTTGGGGGTATTATGAGCAGTTCTTC
size: many; D: -; V: TRBV6-5; J: TRBJ1-5; CDR3: CASRPRANQPQHF; DNA: TGTGCCAGCAGGCCCAGGGCAAATCAGCCCCAGCATTTT
size: -; D: TRBD1; V: TRBV5-1; J: TRBJ2-6; CDR3: CASSPQGALGANVLTF; DNA: TGCGCCAGCAGCCCGCAGGGGGCGTTGGGGGCCAACGTCCTGACTTTC
size: -; D: TRBD2; V: TRBV19; J: TRBJ2-3; CDR3: CASSSAGAGTDTQYF; DNA: TGTGCCAGTAGTTCAGCGGGAGCGGGAACAGATACGCAGTATTTT
size: -; D: -; V: TRBV4-1; J: TRBJ2-3; CDR3: CASGPGSDTQYF; DNA: TGCGCCAGCGGACCTGGATCAGATACGCAGTATTTT
size: -; D: TRBD1; V: TRBV5-4; J: TRBJ1-2; CDR3: CASSLGQESYGYTF; DNA: TGTGCCAGCAGCCTGGGACAGGAAAGCTATGGCTACACCTTC
size: -; D: -; V: TRBV27; J: TRBJ2-3; CDR3: CASSPRPSTDTQYF; DNA: TGTGCCAGCAGCCCACGGCCTAGCACAGATACGCAGTATTTT
size: -; D: -; V: TRBV6-5; J: TRBJ2-7; CDR3: CASTDWIYEQYF; DNA: TGTGCCAGTACTGACTGGATCTACGAGCAGTACTTC
size: once; D: TRBD1; V: TRBV6-6; J: TRBJ1-1; CDR3: CASSEDRDTEAFF; DNA: TGTGCCAGCTCTGAAGACAGGGACACTGAAGCTTTCTTT
size: -; D: TRBD2; V: TRBV27; J: TRBJ2-7; CDR3: CASKRLAGVKEQYF; DNA: TGTGCCAGCAAAAGACTAGCGGGAGTCAAGGAGCAGTACTTC
size: -; D: -; V: TRBV30; J: TRBJ2-7; CDR3: CAWSLEPREQYF; DNA: TGTGCCTGGAGTTTAGAGCCCAGGGAGCAGTACTTC
size: -; D: -; V: TRBV21-1; J: TRBJ1-1; CDR3: CASTQRTGPSVDTEAFF; DNA: TGTGCCAGCACCCAAAGGACAGGACCATCGGTCGACACTGAAGCTTTCTTT
size: -; D: -; V: TRBV6-2/TRBV6-3; J: TRBJ1-1; CDR3: CASSSQWVAFF; DNA: TGTGCCAGCAGTTCACAGTGGGTGGCTTTCTTT
size: -; D: -; V: TRBV5-1; J: TRBJ2-6; CDR3: CASSSTVLGSGANVLTF; DNA: TGCGCCAGCAGCTCGACAGTGCTAGGCTCTGGGGCCAACGTCCTGACTTTC
size: -; D: TRBD2; V: TRBV5-1; J: TRBJ2-7; CDR3: CASSLGLAGGLLYEQYF; DNA: TGCGCCAGCAGCTTAGGACTAGCGGGAGGTCTCCTCTACGAGCAGTACTTC
size: -; D: TRBD1; V: TRBV18; J: TRBJ2-2; CDR3: CASSPATGGTGELFF; DNA: TGTGCCAGCTCACCAGCGACAGGGGGGACCGGGGAGCTGTTTTTT
size: -; D: -; V: TRBV19; J: TRBJ2-7; CDR3: CASSIEPAQGNEQYF; DNA: TGTGCCAGTAGTATAGAGCCCGCTCAGGGTAACGAGCAGTACTTC
size: few; D: -; V: TRBV6-6; J: TRBJ2-7; CDR3: CASSRLARFEQYF; DNA: TGTGCCAGCAGTAGGCTTGCCCGGTTCGAGCAGTACTTC
size: -; D: TRBD1; V: TRBV7-2; J: TRBJ2-1; CDR3: CASSLNPPGQGHNEQFF; DNA: TGTGCCAGCAGCTTAAATCCGCCGGGACAGGGTCACAATGAGCAGTTCTTC
size: -; D: -; V: TRBV5-5; J: TRBJ1-1; CDR3: CASSLEAATEAFF; DNA: TGTGCCAGCAGCTTGGAGGCGGCGACTGAAGCTTTCTTT
size: -; D: -; V: TRBV6-4; J: TRBJ1-2; CDR3: CASSAEDRSNYGYTF; DNA: TGTGCCAGCAGTGCAGAAGACAGATCTAACTATGGCTACACCTTC
size: -; D: -; V: TRBV7-9; J: TRBJ2-1; CDR3: CASSLFDEQFF; DNA: TGTGCCAGCAGCTTATTCGATGAGCAGTTCTTC
size: -; D: -; V: TRBV10-3; J: TRBJ2-3; CDR3: CAISPPPGAGTDTQYF; DNA: TGTGCCATCAGTCCCCCCCCGGGGGCGGGCACAGATACGCAGTATTTT
size: -; D: -; V: TRBV27; J: TRBJ1-1; CDR3: CASSLSLNTEAFF; DNA: TGTGCCAGCAGTTTATCCCTGAACACTGAAGCTTTCTTT
size: -; D: TRBD1; V: TRBV27; J: TRBJ2-1; CDR3: CASSLYQTGSSYNEQFF; DNA: TGTGCCAGCAGTTTATACCAGACAGGGAGCTCCTACAATGAGCAGTTCTTC
size: -; D: TRBD1; V: TRBV5-4; J: TRBJ1-1; CDR3: CASSQTTGGATEAFF; DNA: TGTGCCAGCAGCCAAACAACAGGGGGCGCTACTGAAGCTTTCTTT
size: -; D: -; V: TRBV6-5; J: TRBJ2-7; CDR3: CASEGWGNEQYF; DNA: TGTGCCAGCGAGGGCTGGGGGAACGAGCAGTACTTC
size: -; D: TRBD1; V: TRBV7-9; J: TRBJ1-6; CDR3: CASSFRTGDNSPLHF; DNA: TGTGCCAGCAGCTTTCGGACAGGGGATAATTCACCCCTCCACTTT
size: -; D: -; V: TRBV6-6; J: TRBJ1-1; CDR3: CASSYVNKGNTEAFF; DNA: TGTGCCAGCAGTTACGTCAATAAGGGAAACACTGAAGCTTTCTTT
size: -; D: TRBD1; V: TRBV2; J: TRBJ2-3; CDR3: CASSAGTGGTDTQYF; DNA: TGTGCCAGCAGTGCCGGGACAGGAGGCACAGATACGCAGTATTTT
size: once; D: -; V: TRBV24-1; J: TRBJ2-2; CDR3: CATSAGLGGAGELFF; DNA: TGTGCCACCAGTGCCGGACTAGGGGGGGCCGGGGAGCTGTTTTTT
size: -; D: -; V: TRBV5-1; J: TRBJ2-1; CDR3: CASSLTGKGVNEQFF; DNA: TGCGCCAGCAGCTTAACGGGGAAGGGGGTTAATGAGCAGTTCTTC
size: -; D: -; V: TRBV9; J: TRBJ1-6; CDR3: CASSVGASPLHF; DNA: TGTGCCAGCAGCGTCGGCGCTTCACCCCTCCACTTT
size: -; D: TRBD2; V: TRBV5-1; J: TRBJ2-7; CDR3: CASSLEGSGIAYEQYF; DNA: TGCGCCAGCAGCTTGGAGGGTAGCGGGATCGCCTACGAGCAGTACTTC
size: -; D: -; V: TRBV12-3/TRBV12-4; J: TRBJ1-2; CDR3: CASSFRASYTF; DNA: TGTGCCAGCAGTTTTAGGGCCAGCTACACCTTC
size: -; D: TRBD2; V: TRBV5-4; J: TRBJ2-7; CDR3: CASSSPGTRSYEQYF; DNA: TGTGCCAGCAGCTCCCCCGGGACTAGAAGTTACGAGCAGTACTTC
size: -; D: TRBD2; V: TRBV6-5; J: TRBJ2-1; CDR3: CASSYSTSAYNEQFF; DNA: TGTGCCAGCAGTTATTCGACTAGCGCGTACAATGAGCAGTTCTTC
size: -; D: -; V: TRBV5-1; J: TRBJ2-1; CDR3: CASSPGRGAVDEQFF; DNA: TGCGCCAGCAGCCCTGGCAGGGGCGCAGTCGATGAGCAGTTCTTC
size: -; D: -; V: TRBV5-4; J: TRBJ1-2; CDR3: CASSSRQDYIRYGYTF; DNA: TGTGCCAGCAGCTCCCGACAGGACTATATCCGCTATGGCTACACCTTC
size: -; D: -; V: TRBV7-9; J: TRBJ1-1; CDR3: CASSLGQGNTEAFF; DNA: TGTGCCAGCAGCTTAGGTCAGGGAAACACTGAAGCTTTCTTT
size: -; D: -; V: TRBV5-8; J: TRBJ1-5; CDR3: CASTPRQAGQPQHF; DNA: TGTGCCAGCACCCCTCGACAGGCCGGTCAGCCCCAGCATTTT
size: -; D: TRBD1; V: TRBV18; J: TRBJ1-6; CDR3: CASSPGTGYNSPLHF; DNA: TGTGCCAGCTCACCCGGGACAGGGTATAATTCACCCCTCCACTTT